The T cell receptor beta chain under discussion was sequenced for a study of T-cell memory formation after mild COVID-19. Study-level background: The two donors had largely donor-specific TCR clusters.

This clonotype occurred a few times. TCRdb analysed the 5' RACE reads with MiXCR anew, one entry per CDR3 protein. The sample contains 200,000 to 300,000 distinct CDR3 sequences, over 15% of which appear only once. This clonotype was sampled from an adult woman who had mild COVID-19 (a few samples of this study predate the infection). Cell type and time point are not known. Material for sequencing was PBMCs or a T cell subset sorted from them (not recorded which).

In DNA form, the CDR3 reads TGTGCCAGCAGCTTATCCCCGGCTAGCGGGGAAGATGAGCAGTTCTTC. Its protein is CASSLSPASGEDEQFF. The V gene is TRBV7-3, the J gene TRBJ2-1; 9 nucleotides line up with TRBD2. The CDR3 is made up of 16 amino acids. Germline assignment: CDR1 SGHTA and CDR2 FQGTGA. The V and J ends lost 2 bases and 8 bases, in that order; junction bases with no gene match: 10.